One T cell receptor (beta chain) is described in this entry. The antigen remains undetermined. The data were produced by immunoSEQ multiplex PCR, yet TCRdb's version contains in-frame clones alone and is incomplete. The sample has 30,000 to 45,000 clones; around 82% are singletons. This entry comes from a study of OX40 agonist ivuxolimab in advanced cancers. Study-level background: Every 2 weeks, patients got intravenous ivuxolimab at one of six dose levels (0.01-10 mg/kg).

The CDR3 is 15 amino acids. V was shortened by 4 bases and J by 0 bases, with 11 bases between the two germline ends. Germline V lookup: CDR1 SGHRS, CDR2 YFSETQ. Study-wide findings and caveats: People who partly responded at 0.1-3.0 mg/kg had some of the least clonal expansion seen. The mean number of expanded clones was higher in CD8+ T cells than in CD4+.

Sequenced here: CD4+ or CD8+ T cells sorted from blood, sampled in a trial of the OX40 agonist ivuxolimab. The TCR originated in an adult with an advanced solid tumor such as melanoma, head and neck, liver or kidney cancer. V is TRBV5-1 and J is TRBJ1-3, with D tentatively TRBD1 (6 bases). CDR3 bases: TGCGCCAGCAGCCACTCAGGGGACTCTGGAAACACCATATATTTT. Its translation is CASSHSGDSGNTIYF. Full variable domain (rest looked up from reference TRBV5-1 and TRBJ1-3): KAGVTQTPRYLIKTRGQQVTLSCSPISGHRSVSWYQQTPGQGLQFLFEYFSETQRNKGNFPGRFSGRQFSNSRSEMNVSTLELGDSALYLCASSHSGDSGNTIYFGEGSWLTVV.